The 8 T cell receptor beta chains given below trace back to one sample, sequenced in a study of spatial heterogeneity in lung cancer. Each CDR3 protein gets one entry after TCRdb re-called the 5' RACE reads with MiXCR. The data contain 35,000 or so distinct CDR3 sequences, around 5.2% of them singletons. The time point here: sample taken at primary tumor resection. Frozen PBMC, nontumor lung or tumor provided whole RNA, which was sequenced unsorted. The source was PBMCs, collected at surgery. The receptors here all came from a female donor with early-stage non-small cell lung cancer.

This clonotype was seen repeatedly, ten times or more. The junction and the germline gene differ at one end; a read error may be behind it. This rearrangement joins TRBV5-1 to TRBJ2-2; D is unresolved. The CDR3 has 13 residues. CDR1 and CDR2 from the germline V gene are SGHRS and YFSETQ. The CDR3 sequence is CASSLSTPGELFF. CDR3 coding DNA: TGCGCCAGCAGCTTGAGCACCCCCGGAGAGCTGTTTTTT.

This clonotype was picked up many times. The CDR3 protein is CASSGPSPLYEQYF. CDR3 bases: TGTGCCAGCAGCGGGCCTAGTCCCCTCTACGAGCAGTACTTC. The V gene is TRBV12-3 or TRBV12-4, the J gene TRBJ2-7; D is undetermined. This CDR3 has 14 amino acids. With 6 bases removed from V and 3 bases from J, the gap between germline ends came to 15 bases.

This clonotype came up many times. The chain's CDR3 is CSPQAGTGQRSYTF. As DNA, the CDR3 is TGCAGCCCTCAAGCCGGGACAGGGCAGAGATCCTACACCTTC. V gene TRBV20-1 combines with J gene TRBJ1-2, with 9 positions matching TRBD1. The CDR3 runs to 14 residues. From germline, CDR1 is DFQATT and CDR2 SNEGSKA (reference sequence).

The sample holds many counts of this clonotype. This chain uses TRBV6-5 with TRBJ1-3; tentative D call: TRBD1 (5 bases). Between the trimmed V and J ends, which lost 6 bases and 0 bases, there was a span of 6 bases. Germline assignment: CDR1 MNHEY and CDR2 SVGAGI. The CDR3 consists of 13 residues. The CDR3 DNA reads TGTGCCAGCAGCAGGGACTCTGGAAACACCATATATTTT. This gives the protein CASSRDSGNTIYF.

This clonotype showed up many times. This chain joins TRBV2 and TRBJ2-3; no definite D call. This CDR3 spans 13 amino acids. V was clipped by 6 bases and J by 1 base, with 8 bases between them. Germline CDR1 SNHLY, CDR2 FYNNEI. DNA of the CDR3: TGTGCCAGCAGCGACGCGGGCACAGATACGCAGTATTTT. This translates into CASSDAGTDTQYF.

This clonotype was counted ten times or more. The chain links TRBV6-6 to TRBJ1-2, with a possible D match to TRBD1 (5 bases). The CDR3 is 14 amino acids. V was clipped by 7 bases and J by 2 bases, with 14 bases between them. Germline CDR1 is MNHNY and CDR2 is SVGAGI (reference sequence). CDR3 bases: TGTGCCAGCATCAAACCCTGGGGGAACTATGGCTACACCTTC. This translates into CASIKPWGNYGYTF.

The sample holds many counts of this clonotype. V gene TRBV18 combines with J gene TRBJ2-7; tentatively, D is TRBD1 (6 bases). Per germline, CDR1 KGHSH and CDR2 LQKENI. The CDR3 runs to 15 residues. Trimming removed 3 bases from V and 0 bases from J, with 12 bases in between. The CDR3 nucleotides read TGTGCCAGCTCACCGACAGGACAAAGCTCCTACGAGCAGTACTTC. Protein: CASSPTGQSSYEQYF.

This clonotype was seen only a few times. The V and J genes are TRBV4-1 and TRBJ2-5, with a tentative D call TRBD1 (6 bases). Germline V gene data show CDR1 as MGHRA and CDR2 as YSYEKL. Trimming left V 0 bases short and J 11 bases short, with 13 bases between. The CDR3 covers 13 residues. CDR3 sequence reads: CASSQDGRTAQYF. CDR3 nucleotide sequence: TGCGCCAGCAGCCAAGATGGGCGGACAGCTCAGTACTTC.